This T cell receptor (beta chain) was sequenced in a study of shared clonotypes between healthy human individuals. Original handling: With immunoSEQ giving junction-only sequences and no quality scores, filtering differed. TCRdb keeps only in-frame clones here, not all; method: immunoSEQ multiplex PCR. From that table come the V and J calls and clone size; the DNA was used to work out D and trimming. The table lists about a million clones, 75% of them singletons. With regard to this clone: Antigen: not known.

Study-wide points: Specimens sampled were limited to blood, with tissue repertoires likely differing.

Each donor was a Caucasian adult residing in Nashville, Tennessee. Both subsets, CD45RA+ naive and CD45RA-negative memory, were split from the CD4+ cells. Germline CDR1 reads WSHSY; CDR2 reads SAAADI. Trimming took off 2 bases at V and 3 bases at J, with 6 bases between the two ends. There are 13 residues in the CDR3. The chain is built from TRBV10-2 and TRBJ2-3; D is uncertain. The TCR was taken from a man aged 18 to 30 in good health. The sample consisted of memory CD4+ T cells sorted from blood. The subset here: CD45RA-negative fraction. CDR3 protein: CASSEPPTDTQYF. The CDR3 DNA sequence: TGCGCCAGCAGTGAGCCGCCGACAGATACGCAGTATTTT.